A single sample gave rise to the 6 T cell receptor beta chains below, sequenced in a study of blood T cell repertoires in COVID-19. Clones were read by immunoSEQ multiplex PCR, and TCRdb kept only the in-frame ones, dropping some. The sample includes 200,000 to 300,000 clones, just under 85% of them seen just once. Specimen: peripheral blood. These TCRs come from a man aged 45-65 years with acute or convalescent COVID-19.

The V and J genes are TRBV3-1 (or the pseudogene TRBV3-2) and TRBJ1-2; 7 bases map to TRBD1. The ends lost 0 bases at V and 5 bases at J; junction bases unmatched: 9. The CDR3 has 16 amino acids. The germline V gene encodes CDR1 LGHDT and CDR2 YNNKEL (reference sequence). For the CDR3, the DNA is TGTGCCAGCAGCCAAGAGGGGGGCAGGGGGAAGTATGGCTACACCTTC. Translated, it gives CASSQEGGRGKYGYTF.

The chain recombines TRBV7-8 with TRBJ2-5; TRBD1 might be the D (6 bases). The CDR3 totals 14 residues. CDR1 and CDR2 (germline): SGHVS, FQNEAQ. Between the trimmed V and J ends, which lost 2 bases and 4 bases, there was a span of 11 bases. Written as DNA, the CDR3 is TGTGCCAGCAGCTTATCCCGGACAGCAGAGACCCAGTACTTC. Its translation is CASSLSRTAETQYF.

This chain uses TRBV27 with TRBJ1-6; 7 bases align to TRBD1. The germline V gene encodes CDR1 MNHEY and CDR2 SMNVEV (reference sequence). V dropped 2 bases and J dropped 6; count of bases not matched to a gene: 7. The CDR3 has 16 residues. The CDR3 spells CASSLERGQGNSPLHF. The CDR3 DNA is TGTGCCAGCAGTTTAGAGAGGGGGCAGGGTAATTCACCCCTCCACTTT.

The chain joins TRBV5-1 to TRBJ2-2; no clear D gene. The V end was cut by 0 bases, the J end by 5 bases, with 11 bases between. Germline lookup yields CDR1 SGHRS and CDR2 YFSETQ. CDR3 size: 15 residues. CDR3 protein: CASSLAIGGTGELFF. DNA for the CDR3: TGCGCCAGCAGCTTGGCCATCGGCGGAACCGGGGAGCTGTTTTTT.

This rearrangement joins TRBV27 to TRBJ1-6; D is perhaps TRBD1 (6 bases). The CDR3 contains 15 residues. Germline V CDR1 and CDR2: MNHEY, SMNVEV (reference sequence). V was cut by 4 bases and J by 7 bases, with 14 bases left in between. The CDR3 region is CASSYQQGGNSPLHF. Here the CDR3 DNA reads TGTGCCAGCAGTTACCAACAGGGCGGCAATTCACCCCTCCACTTT.

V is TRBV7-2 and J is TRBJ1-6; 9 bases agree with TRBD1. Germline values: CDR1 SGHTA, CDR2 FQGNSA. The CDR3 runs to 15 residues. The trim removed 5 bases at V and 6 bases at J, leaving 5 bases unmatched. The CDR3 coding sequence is TGTGCCAGCAGCGTAGGGGGACAGGGTAATTCACCCCTCCACTTT. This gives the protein CASSVGGQGNSPLHF.